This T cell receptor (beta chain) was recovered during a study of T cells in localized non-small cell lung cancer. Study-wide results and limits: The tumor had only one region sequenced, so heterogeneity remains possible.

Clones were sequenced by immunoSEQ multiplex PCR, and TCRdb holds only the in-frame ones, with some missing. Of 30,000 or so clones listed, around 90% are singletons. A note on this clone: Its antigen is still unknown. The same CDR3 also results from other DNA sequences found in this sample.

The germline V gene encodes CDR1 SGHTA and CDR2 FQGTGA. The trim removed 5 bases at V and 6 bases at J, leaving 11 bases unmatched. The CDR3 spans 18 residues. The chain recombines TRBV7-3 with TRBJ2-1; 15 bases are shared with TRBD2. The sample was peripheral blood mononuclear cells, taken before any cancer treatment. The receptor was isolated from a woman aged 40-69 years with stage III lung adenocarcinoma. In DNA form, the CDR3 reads TGTGCCAGCAGCCCAAGGACTAGCGGGAGGGCCAGGCCCAATGAGCAGTTCTTC. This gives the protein CASSPRTSGRARPNEQFF.